This T cell receptor (beta chain) appears in the sequencing data of a study of type 1 regulatory T cells. Study as a whole: An in vitro protocol generated T-allo10, a Tr1-enriched, alloantigen-specific CD4 T cell product.

Deletions cut 3 bases from V and 0 bases from J, with 8 bases between. Germline V CDR1 and CDR2: DFQATT, SNEGSKA (reference sequence). This CDR3 contains 13 residues. By sample fraction, this clonotype is medium-sized (0.01 to 0.1%). A single record per CDR3 protein comes from TCRdb applying MiXCR to the reads. The sample yields fewer than 2,500 distinct CDR3 sequences, 5% to 8% seen once. This TCR came from a human donor in good health. The chain combines TRBV20-1 with TRBJ1-1; D not certain. The sequenced sample was CD4+ T cells, either the whole sample or a sorted fraction (not recorded which). Here the CDR3 reads CSASRGLNTEAFF. The CDR3 coding sequence is TGCAGTGCTAGCCGGGGTTTGAACACTGAAGCTTTCTTT.